Listed here is a single T cell receptor beta chain. Its matching antigen is unknown. The data were taken from a study of radiotherapy plus CTLA-4 blockade in lung cancer. For the study at large: Of the patients, more than 15% showed objective responses and roughly 30% attained disease control. Regarding the study as a whole: Alongside interferon-beta, early blood T cell clone dynamics were reportedly the best predictor of response. Tumor-derived TCR clones expanded in blood after radiotherapy plus ipilimumab.

Participants had chemo-refractory metastatic non-small-cell lung cancer and were treated with focal radiation plus ipilimumab CTLA-4 blockade. CDR3 length: 15 amino acids. With 4 bases removed from V and 10 bases from J, the gap between germline ends came to 21 bases. Per the germline V gene, CDR1 is SGDLS and CDR2 is YYNGEE. Using immunoSEQ multiplex PCR, the repertoire was profiled, and TCRdb retains in-frame clones only, with some absent. Altogether 78,000 or so clones are present, more than 85% being singletons, with the ten largest covering about 1%. The chain links TRBV9 to TRBJ2-1, with D perhaps TRBD2 (6 bases). Sequencing was performed on peripheral blood, taken from a patient treated with radiotherapy plus ipilimumab. This receptor was obtained from a human donor with non-small cell lung cancer who had stable disease on radiotherapy plus ipilimumab. CDR3 protein: CASSLGTGGWGEQFF. The CDR3 DNA sequence: TGTGCCAGCAGCTTAGGGACTGGCGGTTGGGGCGAGCAGTTCTTC.